This record covers a single T cell receptor beta chain. This sample stems from a study of preoperative IRX-2 immunotherapy in early breast cancer. The CDR3 extends over 16 amino acids. Germline V CDR1 and CDR2: SGHRS, YFSETQ. V was clipped by 1 base and J by 10 bases, with 18 bases between them. Treatment described: preoperative locoregional IRX-2 cytokine immunotherapy. This phase Ib study tested locoregional IRX-2 cytokine immunotherapy given before surgery. The table came from immunoSEQ multiplex PCR; TCRdb's copy has only in-frame clones and leaves some out. The table shows around 13,000 clones, with roughly 93% occurring only once.

The chain employs TRBV5-1 and TRBJ1-6; D is possibly TRBD1 (5 bases). The receptor's source is a human donor with breast cancer. The sample was acquired from a patient treated with IRX-2 immunotherapy. For the CDR3, the DNA is TGCGCCAGCAGCTTGTCCCCCCAGGGCCCGGAGTCACCCCTCCACTTT. Amino acids: CASSLSPQGPESPLHF.